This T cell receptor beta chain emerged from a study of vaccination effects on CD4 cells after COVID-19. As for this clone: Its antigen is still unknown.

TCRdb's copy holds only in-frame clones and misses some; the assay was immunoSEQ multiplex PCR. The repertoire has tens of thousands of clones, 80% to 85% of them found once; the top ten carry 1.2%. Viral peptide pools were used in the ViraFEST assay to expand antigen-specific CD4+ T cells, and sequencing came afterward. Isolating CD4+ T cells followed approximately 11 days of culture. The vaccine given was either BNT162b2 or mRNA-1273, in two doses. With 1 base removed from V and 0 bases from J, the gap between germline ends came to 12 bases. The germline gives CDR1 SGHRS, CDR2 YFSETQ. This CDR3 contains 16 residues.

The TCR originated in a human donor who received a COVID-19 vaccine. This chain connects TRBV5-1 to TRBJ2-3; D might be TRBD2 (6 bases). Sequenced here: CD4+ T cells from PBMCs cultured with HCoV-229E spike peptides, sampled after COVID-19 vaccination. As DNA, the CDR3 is TGCGCCAGCAGCTTGTTGGGGGGTGGTAGCACAGATACGCAGTATTTT. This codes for CASSLLGGGSTDTQYF. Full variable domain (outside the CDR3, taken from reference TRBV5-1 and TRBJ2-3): KAGVTQTPRYLIKTRGQQVTLSCSPISGHRSVSWYQQTPGQGLQFLFEYFSETQRNKGNFPGRFSGRQFSNSRSEMNVSTLELGDSALYLCASSLLGGGSTDTQYFGPGTRLTVL.